The rows below give T cell receptor beta chains drawn from one sample of a study of cytomegalovirus exposure and HLA in healthy donors. TCRdb's copy holds only in-frame clones and misses some; the assay was immunoSEQ multiplex PCR. The data contain fewer than 130,000 clones, about 73% of them seen just once; the ten biggest clones take up roughly 1.2%. Source material: PBMCs. The receptors shown here come from a woman under 40 in good health and CMV-seronegative. The CDR3 runs from the conserved cysteine through the conserved F or W. The D gene is left open where the match is weak. Clone size, where shown, is once, few, many, or a class for clones that have expanded.

CDR3aa: CASSQDDDRGGGIMEQYF; CDR3nt: TGTGCCAGCAGCCAAGACGACGACCGAGGCGGGGGTATAATGGAGCAGTACTTC; j_gene: TRBJ2-7; v_gene: TRBV14; len: 18; d_gene: TRBD2; abundance: .
CDR3aa: CASSGNPMNTEAFF; CDR3nt: TGTGCCAGCAGCGGGAATCCAATGAACACTGAAGCTTTCTTT; j_gene: TRBJ1-1; v_gene: TRBV27; len: 14; d_gene: .; abundance: .
CDR3aa: CASSPGTDYEQYF; CDR3nt: TGTGCCAGCAGCCCCGGGACAGACTACGAGCAGTACTTC; j_gene: TRBJ2-7; v_gene: TRBV7-2; len: 13; d_gene: TRBD1; abundance: .
CDR3aa: CASSPAARQETQYF; CDR3nt: TGTGCCAGCAGCCCCGCCGCTCGGCAAGAGACCCAGTACTTC; j_gene: TRBJ2-5; v_gene: TRBV7-2; len: 14; d_gene: .; abundance: .
CDR3aa: CASTLDREAEAFF; CDR3nt: TGTGCCAGCACCTTGGACAGGGAGGCTGAAGCTTTCTTT; j_gene: TRBJ1-1; v_gene: TRBV2; len: 13; d_gene: TRBD1; abundance: .
CDR3aa: CASRDFRITEAFF; CDR3nt: TGTGCCAGCAGAGACTTCCGGATCACTGAAGCTTTCTTT; j_gene: TRBJ1-1; v_gene: TRBV27; len: 13; d_gene: .; abundance: .
CDR3aa: CASRDTGNQPQHF; CDR3nt: TGCGCCAGCAGGGACACAGGGAATCAGCCCCAGCATTTT; j_gene: TRBJ1-5; v_gene: TRBV10-1; len: 13; d_gene: .; abundance: .
CDR3aa: CASSPHRWASQETQYF; CDR3nt: TGTGCCAGCAGCCCCCACCGCTGGGCTAGCCAGGAGACCCAGTACTTC; j_gene: TRBJ2-5; v_gene: TRBV9; len: 16; d_gene: .; abundance: .
CDR3aa: CASSAGTDRYEQYF; CDR3nt: TGTGCCAGCAGCGCTGGGACAGATCGCTACGAGCAGTACTTC; j_gene: TRBJ2-7; v_gene: TRBV9; len: 14; d_gene: TRBD1; abundance: once
CDR3aa: CASSQRQGSNEQFF; CDR3nt: TGTGCCAGCAGCCAAAGACAGGGAAGCAATGAGCAGTTCTTC; j_gene: TRBJ2-1; v_gene: TRBV14; len: 14; d_gene: TRBD1; abundance: .